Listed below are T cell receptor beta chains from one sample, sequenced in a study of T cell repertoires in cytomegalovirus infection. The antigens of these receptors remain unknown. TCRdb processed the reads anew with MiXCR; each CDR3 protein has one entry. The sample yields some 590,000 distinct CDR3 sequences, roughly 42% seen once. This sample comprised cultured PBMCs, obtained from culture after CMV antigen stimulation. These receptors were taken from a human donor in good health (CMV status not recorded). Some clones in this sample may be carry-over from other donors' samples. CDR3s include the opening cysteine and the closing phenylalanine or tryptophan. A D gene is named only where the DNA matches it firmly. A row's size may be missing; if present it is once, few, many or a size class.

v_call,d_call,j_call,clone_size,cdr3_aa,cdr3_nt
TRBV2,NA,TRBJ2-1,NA,CASSSVGEDEQFF,TGTGCCAGCAGTTCAGTGGGCGAGGATGAGCAGTTCTTC
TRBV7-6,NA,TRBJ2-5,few,CASSSAHGTQETQYF,TGTGCCAGCAGCTCGGCTCACGGGACACAAGAGACCCAGTACTTC
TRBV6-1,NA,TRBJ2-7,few,CASRATRSSYEQYF,TGTGCCAGCAGAGCCACACGGAGCTCCTACGAGCAGTACTTC
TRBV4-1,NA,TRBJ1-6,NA,CASSLKRGSNSPVHF,TGCGCCAGCAGCCTTAAAAGGGGGTCTAATTCACCCGTCCACTTT
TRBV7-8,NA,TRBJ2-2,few,CASSPLRGTGNTGELFF,TGTGCCAGCAGCCCATTAAGGGGGACTGGGAACACCGGGGAGCTGTTTTTT
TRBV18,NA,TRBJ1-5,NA,CASSPLGEPQHF,TGTGCCAGCTCACCATTGGGAGAGCCCCAGCATTTT
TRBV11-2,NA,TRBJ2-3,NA,CASSHLRGAASSTDTQYF,TGTGCCAGCAGCCATCTTCGGGGGGCGGCATCTAGCACAGATACGCAGTATTTT
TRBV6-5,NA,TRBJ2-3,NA,CASSPDTSTDTQYF,TGTGCCAGCAGTCCAGACACAAGCACAGATACGCAGTATTTT
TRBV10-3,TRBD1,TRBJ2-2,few,CAISESAGGENTGELFF,TGTGCCATCAGTGAGTCTGCAGGGGGCGAGAACACCGGGGAGCTGTTTTTT
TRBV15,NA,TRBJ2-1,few,CATSRDLDRNGNEQFF,TGTGCCACCAGCAGAGATTTGGACAGAAACGGGAATGAGCAGTTCTTC
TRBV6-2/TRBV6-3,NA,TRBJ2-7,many,CASSYSRGTYEQYF,TGTGCCAGCAGTTACTCGAGGGGCACCTACGAGCAGTACTTC
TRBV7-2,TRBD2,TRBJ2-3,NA,CASSLREGTDTQYF,TGTGCCAGCAGCTTGAGGGAGGGGACAGATACGCAGTATTTT
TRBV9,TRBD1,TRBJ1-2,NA,CASSPGTGVGYGYTF,TGTGCCAGCAGCCCGGGGACAGGGGTTGGGTATGGCTACACCTTC
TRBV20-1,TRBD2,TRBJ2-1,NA,CSAASGGAYNEQFF,TGCAGTGCTGCCAGCGGGGGAGCCTACAATGAGCAGTTCTTC
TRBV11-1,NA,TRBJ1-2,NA,CASSRRGFAYGYTF,TGTGCCAGCAGCCGGAGGGGGTTCGCCTATGGCTACACCTTC
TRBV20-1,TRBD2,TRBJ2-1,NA,CSASRLAGNEQFF,TGCAGTGCTTCTAGACTAGCAGGGAATGAGCAGTTCTTC
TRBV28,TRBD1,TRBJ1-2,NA,CASSWTGPGGYGYTF,TGTGCCAGCAGTTGGACAGGCCCGGGGGGCTATGGCTACACCTTC
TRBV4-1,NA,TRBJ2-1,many,CASSQEALAYNEQFF,TGCGCCAGCAGCCAAGAGGCGCTGGCGTACAATGAGCAGTTCTTC
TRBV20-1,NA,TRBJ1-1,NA,CSASTEINTEAFF,TGCAGTGCGTCGACAGAGATAAACACTGAAGCTTTCTTT
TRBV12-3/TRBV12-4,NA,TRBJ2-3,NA,CASRRTGDMQYF,TGTGCCAGCAGAAGAACGGGAGATATGCAGTATTTT
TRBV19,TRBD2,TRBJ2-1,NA,CASSIDSGSADEQFF,TGTGCCAGTAGTATAGACAGCGGGAGCGCCGATGAGCAGTTCTTC
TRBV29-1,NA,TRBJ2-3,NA,CSVGSWPPPTDTQYF,TGCAGCGTGGGCTCTTGGCCTCCCCCCACAGATACGCAGTATTTT
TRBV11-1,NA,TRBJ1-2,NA,CASSLNRHDYGYTF,TGTGCCAGCAGCTTAAATAGACATGACTATGGCTACACCTTC
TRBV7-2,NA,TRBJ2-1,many,CASSPRVSGVSYNEQFF,TGTGCCAGCAGCCCCCGAGTGAGCGGAGTCTCCTACAATGAGCAGTTCTTC
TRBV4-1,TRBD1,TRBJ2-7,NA,CASSRPGQTYEQYF,TGCGCCAGCAGCCGACCGGGACAGACCTACGAGCAGTACTTC
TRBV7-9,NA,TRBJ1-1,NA,CASSPGSPTEAFF,TGTGCCAGCAGCCCCGGGTCCCCAACCGAAGCTTTCTTT
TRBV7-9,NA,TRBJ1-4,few,CASSPKPLSGRQREKLFF,TGTGCCAGCAGCCCGAAGCCCTTGTCCGGCAGGCAAAGGGAAAAACTGTTTTTT
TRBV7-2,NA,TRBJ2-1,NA,CASSLRITYNEQFF,TGTGCCAGCAGCTTAAGGATTACCTACAATGAGCAGTTCTTC
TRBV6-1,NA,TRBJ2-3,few,CASSTSSRGHTDTQYF,TGTGCCAGCAGTACATCTTCCAGGGGCCACACAGATACGCAGTATTTT